This passage covers 19 T cell receptor beta chains from one sample sequenced in a study of T cell clones after liver transplantation. Some clones are missing from TCRdb's copy, which holds only in-frame ones; the method was immunoSEQ multiplex PCR. Of 9,000 to 10,000 clones in the sample, around 70% are singletons; the top ten hold 20% to 25%. Sample: CD8+ T cells from blood, taken at the approximately 16-month timepoint. The receptors were gathered from a human patient who received a liver transplant. These T cells may partly come from the graft donor.

The J gene is TRBJ2-7, the V gene TRBV28, with 7 bases aligning to TRBD1. Germline V gene data show CDR1 as MDHEN and CDR2 as SYDVKM. This CDR3 has 16 residues. Germline trimming cut 4 bases from V and 2 bases from J; bases unmatched to any gene: 11. For the CDR3, the DNA is TGTGCCAGCAGTTCCCTAGGACAGGCCATCCCCTACGAGCAGTACTTC. Translating gives CASSSLGQAIPYEQYF.

This clone was detected only a few times. This CDR3 reads CASSQGGGTSTDTQYF. CDR3 bases: TGTGCCAGCAGCCAGGGAGGAGGGACGAGCACAGATACGCAGTATTTT. The chain uses TRBV9 and TRBJ2-3; tentatively, D is TRBD2 (6 bases). This CDR3 has 16 residues. Per the germline V gene, CDR1 is SGDLS and CDR2 is YYNGEE. With 4 bases removed from V and 0 bases from J, the gap between germline ends came to 15 bases.

The chain couples TRBV18 to TRBJ2-1, with 11 bases matching TRBD2. V shed 3 bases, J shed 0 bases, and the junction held 10 bases outside the gene matches. This CDR3 region has 19 residues. In germline, CDR1 is KGHSH, CDR2 LQKENI. The chain's CDR3 is CASSPRELAGAYSYNEQFF. CDR3 nucleotides: TGTGCCAGCTCACCTCGGGAACTAGCGGGGGCCTACTCCTACAATGAGCAGTTCTTC.

The sample holds one count of this clone. The CDR3 region is CASSAGTSGNYEQYV. CDR3 nucleotide sequence: TGTGCCAGCAGCGCCGGGACTAGCGGGAACTACGAGCAGTACGTC. The chain links TRBV7-9 to TRBJ2-7; TRBD2 matches at 13 bases. From germline, CDR1 is SEHNR and CDR2 FQNEAQ (reference sequence). The CDR3 totals 15 residues. With V trimmed by 5 bases and J by 3 bases, 4 bases remained unmatched.

The chain has TRBV27 and TRBJ2-7; 14 bases match TRBD2. Germline-derived CDR1 and CDR2 are MNHEY and SMNVEV (reference sequence). Trimming at V came to 5 bases and at J to 3 bases, leaving 0 bases not matched to a gene. The CDR3 extends over 14 amino acids. The CDR3 DNA is TGTGCCAGCAGTGGGACTAGCGGGAGCTACGAGCAGTACGTC. This gives the protein CASSGTSGSYEQYV.

V usage is TRBV6-5 and J usage is TRBJ1-2; no reliable D call. The V and J ends lost 2 bases and 5 bases respectively, with 9 bases between them. This CDR3 is 13 amino acids long. Per germline, CDR1 MNHEY and CDR2 SVGAGI. CDR3 nucleotide sequence: TGTGCCAGCAGTTACAGGGAAGCATATGGCTACACCTTC. Its translation: CASSYREAYGYTF.

The chain has TRBV6-6 and TRBJ2-7; maybe TRBD1 (6 bases). The germline gives CDR1 MNHNY, CDR2 SVGAGI (reference sequence). The CDR3 has 14 residues. Trimming pared 5 bases from V and 5 bases from J, leaving 16 bases between. The CDR3 reads CASSPLTGFNEQYF. DNA of the CDR3: TGTGCCAGCAGTCCCTTAACAGGGTTTAACGAGCAGTACTTC.

The chain is built from TRBV6-5 and TRBJ2-2, with a weak D call TRBD2 (7 bases). V lost 5 bases and J lost 2, with 12 bases in between. There are 15 residues in the CDR3. Germline CDR1 MNHEY, CDR2 SVGAGI. The CDR3 sequence: CASSTGGLNTGELFF. CDR3 DNA sequence: TGTGCCAGCAGTACGGGGGGCCTTAACACCGGGGAGCTGTTTTTT.

This clone was seen just once. The rearrangement joins TRBV6-5 to TRBJ1-1, with D maybe TRBD1 (5 bases). The CDR3 is 13 amino acids. From germline, CDR1 is MNHEY and CDR2 SVGAGI. V was trimmed by 5 bases and J by 6 bases, leaving 13 bases between them. CDR3 sequence reads: CASSQNRGAEAFF. In nucleotides, the CDR3 is TGTGCCAGCAGTCAAAACCGGGGGGCTGAAGCTTTCTTT.

This chain uses TRBV23-1 with TRBJ2-7; D is possibly TRBD1 (6 bases). TRBV23-1 is an ORF for which the function is uncertain. Trimming took off 0 bases at V and 0 bases at J, with 12 bases between the two ends. CDR3 length equals 16 residues. CDR3 in amino acids: CASSQSTTGTSYEQYV. The CDR3 DNA sequence: TGCGCCAGCAGTCAATCAACAACAGGGACCTCCTACGAGCAGTACGTC.

This clone showed up just a few times. The chain combines TRBV7-2 with TRBJ1-5; no definite D call. V was clipped by 1 base and J by 1 base, with 8 bases between them. The CDR3 covers 15 residues. CDR1 is SGHTA and CDR2 is FQGNSA in the germline V gene. CDR3 region: CASSLGHFSNQPQHF. CDR3 nucleotide sequence: TGTGCCAGCAGCTTAGGACACTTCAGCAATCAGCCCCAGCATTTT.

By sample fraction, this clone is medium-sized. This chain links TRBV4-3 with TRBJ2-5, with 11 nucleotides matching TRBD2. The germline V gene has CDR1 LGHNA and CDR2 YSLEER. Trimming cost V 4 bases and J 1 base; bases outside gene matches: 5. The CDR3 is made up of 16 amino acids. The CDR3 protein is CASSRDLAGGQETQYF. CDR3 nucleotides: TGCGCCAGCAGCCGAGACCTAGCGGGAGGCCAAGAGACCCAGTACTTC.

The chain recombines TRBV7-4 with TRBJ1-6; D gene uncertain. This CDR3 contains 13 residues. CDR1 is SGHVT and CDR2 is SQSDAQ in the germline V gene. V lost 1 base and J lost 7, with 5 bases in between. This CDR3 is CASSLELNSPLHF. CDR3 DNA sequence: TGTGCCAGCAGCTTAGAACTGAATTCACCCCTCCACTTT.

CDR3 coding DNA: TGCGCCAGCAGTCAATCAAGGACAGGGGAACGCTGCCCGGGACTAGCGGGGGGGCATGAGCAGTTCTTC. Protein product: CASSQSRTGERCPGLAGGHEQFF. V usage is TRBV23-1 and J usage is TRBJ2-1; 16 bases fit TRBD2. TRBV23-1 is an ORF for which the function is uncertain. This CDR3 contains 23 residues. With V trimmed by 0 bases and J by 8 bases, 22 bases remained unmatched.

The chain couples TRBV5-1 to TRBJ2-3; TRBD2 matches 12 bases. Germline CDR1 SGHRS, CDR2 YFSETQ. V shed 3 bases and J 6 bases; nucleotides not matched to a gene: 8. This CDR3 region has 16 residues. The CDR3 is CASSSSTSGSGDTQYF. CDR3 DNA sequence: TGCGCCAGCAGCTCCTCGACTAGCGGGAGTGGGGATACGCAGTATTTT. Complete variable domain (other parts from reference TRBV5-1 and TRBJ2-3): KAGVTQTPRYLIKTRGQQVTLSCSPISGHRSVSWYQQTPGQGLQFLFEYFSETQRNKGNFPGRFSGRQFSNSRSEMNVSTLELGDSALYLCASSSSTSGSGDTQYFGPGTRLTVL.

The chain carries TRBV28 and TRBJ1-5; D is uncertain. CDR1 is MDHEN, CDR2 SYDVKM, per germline. Trimming shortened V by 5 bases and J by 6 bases, and 11 bases separated the two germline ends. This CDR3 contains 13 residues. The DNA of the CDR3 is TGTGCCAGCAGTCTTGCCGGGTTTCAGCCCCAGCATTTT. Residues: CASSLAGFQPQHF.

The rearrangement links TRBV28 to TRBJ2-7, with a tentative D call TRBD1 (5 bases). The germline V gene encodes CDR1 MDHEN and CDR2 SYDVKM. Trimming pared 2 bases from V and 0 bases from J, leaving 5 bases between. There are 13 residues in the CDR3. The CDR3 is CASSLQGSYEQYF. The DNA of the CDR3 is TGTGCCAGCAGTTTACAGGGCTCCTACGAGCAGTACTTC.

The gene calls are TRBV30 and TRBJ1-3; D gene uncertain. Germline lookup yields CDR1 GTSNPN and CDR2 SVGIG (reference sequence). Trimming shortened V by 4 bases and J by 2 bases, and 6 bases separated the two germline ends. This CDR3 comprises 12 residues. CDR3 nucleotides: TGTGCCTGGAAGAAGGCTGGAAACACCATATATTTT. Translating it yields CAWKKAGNTIYF.

The chain employs TRBV30 and TRBJ1-5, with TRBD1 as a possible D gene (5 bases). This CDR3 is built from 15 residues. The ends were cut back, 1 base at V and 1 base at J, with 11 bases in the middle. Germline CDR1 is GTSNPN and CDR2 is SVGIG (reference sequence). DNA of the CDR3: TGTGCCTGGAGTGGGGGGTCGTCCAGCAATCAGCCCCAGCATTTT. Its protein is CAWSGGSSSNQPQHF. Full variable domain (rest looked up from reference TRBV30 and TRBJ1-5): SQTIHQWPATLVQPVGSPLSLECTVEGTSNPNLYWYRQAAGRGLQLLFYSVGIGQISSEVPQNLSASRPQDRQFILSSKKLLLSDSGFYLCAWSGGSSSNQPQHFGDGTRLSIL.